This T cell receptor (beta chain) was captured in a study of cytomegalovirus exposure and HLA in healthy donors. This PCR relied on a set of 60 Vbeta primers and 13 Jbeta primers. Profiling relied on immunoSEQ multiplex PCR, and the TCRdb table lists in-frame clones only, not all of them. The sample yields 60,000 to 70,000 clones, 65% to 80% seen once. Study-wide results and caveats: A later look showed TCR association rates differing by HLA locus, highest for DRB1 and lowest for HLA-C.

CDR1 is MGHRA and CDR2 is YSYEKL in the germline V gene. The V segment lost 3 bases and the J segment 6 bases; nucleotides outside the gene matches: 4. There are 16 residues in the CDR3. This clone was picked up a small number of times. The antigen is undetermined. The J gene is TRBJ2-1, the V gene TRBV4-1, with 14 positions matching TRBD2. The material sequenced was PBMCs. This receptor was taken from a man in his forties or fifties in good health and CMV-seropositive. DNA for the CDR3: TGCGCCAGCAGCCACCAGACTAGCGGGGGGGCCAATGAGCAGTTCTTC. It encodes CASSHQTSGGANEQFF.